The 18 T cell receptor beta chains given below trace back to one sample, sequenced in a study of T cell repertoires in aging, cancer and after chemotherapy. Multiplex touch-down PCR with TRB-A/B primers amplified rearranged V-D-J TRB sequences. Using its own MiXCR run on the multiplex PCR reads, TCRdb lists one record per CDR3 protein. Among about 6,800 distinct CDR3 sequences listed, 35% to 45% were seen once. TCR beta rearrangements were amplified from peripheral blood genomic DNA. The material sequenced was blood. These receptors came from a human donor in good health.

The DNA of the CDR3 is TGTGCCAGCAGCTCCCACGCCGGGCTGAGGACAGATACGCAGTATTTT. Translated, it gives CASSSHAGLRTDTQYF. The chain employs TRBV7-9 and TRBJ2-3; D is ambiguous. The CDR3 loop spans 16 amino acids. The ends were cut back, 4 bases at V and 3 bases at J, with 17 bases in the middle. Germline V gene lookup returns CDR1 SEHNR and CDR2 FQNEAQ (reference sequence).

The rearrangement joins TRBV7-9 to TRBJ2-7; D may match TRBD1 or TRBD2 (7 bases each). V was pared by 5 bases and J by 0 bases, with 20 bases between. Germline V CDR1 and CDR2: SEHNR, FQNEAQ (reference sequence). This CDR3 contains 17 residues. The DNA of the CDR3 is TGTGCCAGCAGCCCCAGGGGAGGGGGCAGGAGCTCCTACGAGCAGTACTTC. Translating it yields CASSPRGGGRSSYEQYF.

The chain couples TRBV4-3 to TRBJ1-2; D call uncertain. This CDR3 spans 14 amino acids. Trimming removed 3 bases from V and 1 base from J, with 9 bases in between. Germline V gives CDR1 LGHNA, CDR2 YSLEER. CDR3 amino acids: CASSQMQSNYGYTF. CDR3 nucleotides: TGCGCCAGCAGCCAGATGCAGAGTAACTATGGCTACACCTTC.

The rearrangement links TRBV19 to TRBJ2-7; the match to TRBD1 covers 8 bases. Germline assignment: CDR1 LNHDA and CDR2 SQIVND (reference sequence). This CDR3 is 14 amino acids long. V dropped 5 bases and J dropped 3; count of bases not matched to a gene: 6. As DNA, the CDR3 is TGTGCCAGTAGTCGCACCGGGACAGGCTACGAGCAGTACTTC. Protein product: CASSRTGTGYEQYF.

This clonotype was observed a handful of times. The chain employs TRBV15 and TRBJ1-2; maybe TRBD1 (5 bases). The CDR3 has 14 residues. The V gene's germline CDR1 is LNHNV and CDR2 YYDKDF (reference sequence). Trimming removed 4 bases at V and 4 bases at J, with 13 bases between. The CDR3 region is CATSTPGALYGYTF. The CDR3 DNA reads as TGTGCCACCAGCACCCCCGGGGCTCTCTATGGCTACACCTTC.

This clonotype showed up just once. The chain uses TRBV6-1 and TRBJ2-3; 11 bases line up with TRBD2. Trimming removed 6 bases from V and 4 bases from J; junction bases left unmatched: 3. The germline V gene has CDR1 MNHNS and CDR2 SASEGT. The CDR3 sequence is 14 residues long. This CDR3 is CASSTLAGADTQYF. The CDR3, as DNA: TGTGCCAGCAGCACACTAGCGGGGGCAGATACGCAGTATTTT.

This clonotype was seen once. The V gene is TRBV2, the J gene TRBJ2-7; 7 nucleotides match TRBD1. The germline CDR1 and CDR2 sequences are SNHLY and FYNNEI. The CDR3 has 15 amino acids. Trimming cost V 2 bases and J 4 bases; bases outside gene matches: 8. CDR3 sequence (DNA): TGTGCCAGCAGTGAACAGGGGACAGTGACATACGAGCAGTACTTC. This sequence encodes CASSEQGTVTYEQYF.

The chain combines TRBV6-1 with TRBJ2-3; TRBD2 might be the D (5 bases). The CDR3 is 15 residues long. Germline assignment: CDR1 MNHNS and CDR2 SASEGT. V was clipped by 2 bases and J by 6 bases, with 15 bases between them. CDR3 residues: CASSERQLAPDTQYF. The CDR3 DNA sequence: TGTGCCAGCAGTGAAAGGCAGCTAGCACCGGATACGCAGTATTTT.

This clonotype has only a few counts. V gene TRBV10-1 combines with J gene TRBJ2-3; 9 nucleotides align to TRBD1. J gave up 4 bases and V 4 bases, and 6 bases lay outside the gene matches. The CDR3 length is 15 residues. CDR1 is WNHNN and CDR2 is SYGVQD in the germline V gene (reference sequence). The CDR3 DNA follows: TGCGCCAGCAGTGTATGGGACAGGGACGCAGATACGCAGTATTTT. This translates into CASSVWDRDADTQYF.

CDR3 coding DNA: TGTGCCAGCAGTTACGGGGTATTTAGCTATGGCTACACCTTC. This encodes CASSYGVFSYGYTF. The chain links TRBV6-5 to TRBJ1-2; D gene ambiguous. This CDR3 has 14 residues. V lost 2 bases to trimming and J lost 4 bases, with 11 bases between them. In germline, CDR1 is MNHEY, CDR2 SVGAGI.

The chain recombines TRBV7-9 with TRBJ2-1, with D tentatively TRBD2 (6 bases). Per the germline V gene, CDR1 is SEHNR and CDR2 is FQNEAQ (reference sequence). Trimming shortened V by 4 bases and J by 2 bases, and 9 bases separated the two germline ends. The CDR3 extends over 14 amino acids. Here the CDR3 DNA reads TGTGCCAGCAGCTGGGGACTCGCCTACAATGAGCAGTTCTTC. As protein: CASSWGLAYNEQFF.

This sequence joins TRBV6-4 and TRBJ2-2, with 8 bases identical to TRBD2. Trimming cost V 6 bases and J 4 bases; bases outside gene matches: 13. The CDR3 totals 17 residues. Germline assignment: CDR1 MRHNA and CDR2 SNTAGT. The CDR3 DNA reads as TGTGCCAGCAGATTCCCGGGGGGGGCCTCGCTCACCGGGGAGCTGTTTTTT. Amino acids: CASRFPGGASLTGELFF.

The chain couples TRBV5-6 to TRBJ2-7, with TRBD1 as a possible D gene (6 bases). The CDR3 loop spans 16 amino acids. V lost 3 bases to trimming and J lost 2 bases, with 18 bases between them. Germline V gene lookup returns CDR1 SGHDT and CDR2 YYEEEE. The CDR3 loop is CASSSLGTPETYEQYF. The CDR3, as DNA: TGTGCCAGCAGCTCCCTAGGGACACCTGAAACCTACGAGCAGTACTTC. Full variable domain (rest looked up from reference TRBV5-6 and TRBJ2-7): DAGVTQSPTHLIKTRGQQVTLRCSPKSGHDTVSWYQQALGQGPQFIFQYYEEEERQRGNFPDRFSGHQFPNYSSELNVNALLLGDSALYLCASSSLGTPETYEQYFGPGTRLTVT.

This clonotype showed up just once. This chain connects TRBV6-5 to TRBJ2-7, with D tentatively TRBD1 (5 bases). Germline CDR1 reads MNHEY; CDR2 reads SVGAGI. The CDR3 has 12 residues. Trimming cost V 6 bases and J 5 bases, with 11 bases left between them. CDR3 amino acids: CASRARVHEQYF. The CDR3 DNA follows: TGTGCCAGCAGGGCCAGGGTCCACGAGCAGTACTTC.

The DNA of the CDR3 is TGCAGTGCTGTAAGGCTGGACAGAGAAGCTTTCTTT. The encoded protein is CSAVRLDREAFF. The chain employs TRBV20-1 and TRBJ1-1; possible D gene TRBD1, 6 bases. The CDR3 extends over 12 amino acids. Germline V gives CDR1 DFQATT, CDR2 SNEGSKA (reference sequence). V was pared by 5 bases and J by 8 bases, with 15 bases between.

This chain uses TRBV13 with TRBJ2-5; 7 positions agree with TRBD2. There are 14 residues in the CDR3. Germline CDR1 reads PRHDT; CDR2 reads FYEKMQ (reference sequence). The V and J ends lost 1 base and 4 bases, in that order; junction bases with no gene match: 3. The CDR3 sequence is CASSLAGRAETQYF. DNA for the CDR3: TGTGCCAGCAGCTTAGCAGGGAGGGCAGAGACCCAGTACTTC.

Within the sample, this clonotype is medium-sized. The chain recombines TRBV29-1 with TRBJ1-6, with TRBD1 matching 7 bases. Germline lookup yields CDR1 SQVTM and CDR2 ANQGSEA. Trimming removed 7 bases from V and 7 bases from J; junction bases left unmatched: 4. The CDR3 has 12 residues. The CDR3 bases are TGCAGCGCAGGGGACAGAAATTCACCCCTCCACTTT. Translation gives CSAGDRNSPLHF.

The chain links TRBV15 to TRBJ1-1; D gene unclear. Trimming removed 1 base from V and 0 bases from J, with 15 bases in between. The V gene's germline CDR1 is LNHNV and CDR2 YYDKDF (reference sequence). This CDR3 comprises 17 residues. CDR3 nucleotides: TGTGCCACCAGCAGAGTTCTAAGGCGCACAGTGAACACTGAAGCTTTCTTT. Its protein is CATSRVLRRTVNTEAFF.